The 21 T cell receptor beta chains reported below all come from one sample, sequenced in a study of CXCR3-negative and CXCR3-positive naive CD8 T cells. Their antigens are not known. Study outcomes and limitations: Against CXCR3-negative naive cells, CXCR3-positive naive cells showed more hydrophobic TRB CDR3s.

The method, 5' RACE with UMI labels, was used to prepare the TRB cDNA libraries. TCRdb reanalyzed the 5' RACE reads, giving one entry per CDR3 protein sequence and no DNA. This repertoire includes 130,000 to 150,000 distinct CDR3 sequences. Material for sequencing was naive CXCR3+ CD8+ T cells from blood. Regarding subset: CD45RO-CCR7+CD27+CD95- naive CD8+ T cells expressing CXCR3 (TNR3+). These receptors came from a human donor in good health. Some clones in this sample may be carry-over from other donors' samples.

The CDR3: CSVEEREPPYEQYF. The rearrangement links TRBV29-1 to TRBJ2-7; TCRdb reports TRBD2, a call that lacks DNA to check it against. Germline V gives CDR1 SQVTM, CDR2 ANQGSEA. The CDR3 contains 14 residues.

The chain combines TRBV6-1 with TRBJ2-1; the TCRdb call, TRBD2, lacks DNA for checking. Germline CDR1 MNHNS, CDR2 SASEGT. The CDR3 is made up of 15 amino acids. The CDR3 loop is CASSEIGRPPSEQFF.

The V gene is TRBV7-3, the J gene TRBJ2-3; there is no DNA to check the TCRdb D call of TRBD1. The germline V gene encodes CDR1 SGHTA and CDR2 FQGTGA. This CDR3 is built from 13 residues. This CDR3 is CASSPTSRDRAHF.

This chain links TRBV5-6 with TRBJ1-1; TCRdb selects TRBD1, and the lack of DNA leaves this call unchecked. CDR1 is SGHDT, CDR2 YYEEEE, per germline. The CDR3 is 16 residues long. The CDR3: CASSSYPTGMNTEAFF.

The chain recombines TRBV29-1 with TRBJ2-3. Germline values: CDR1 SQVTM, CDR2 ANQGSEA. This CDR3 has 13 residues. The chain's CDR3 is CSVEDTYTDTQYF.

The chain carries TRBV29-1 and TRBJ1-2; TCRdb selects TRBD1, and the lack of DNA leaves this call unchecked. CDR1 is SQVTM, CDR2 ANQGSEA, per germline. This CDR3 is 17 amino acids long. This chain's CDR3 is CSVEGREGDTYNYGYTF.

The rearrangement uses TRBV29-1 and TRBJ2-5; TCRdb designates TRBD1, a call that cannot be tested without DNA. Germline V gene data show CDR1 as SQVTM and CDR2 as ANQGSEA. This CDR3 has 18 amino acids. The CDR3 here is CSVEVGLGTGTYQETQYF.

V usage is TRBV7-2 and J usage is TRBJ1-2; there is no DNA to check the TCRdb D call of TRBD1. Germline V gives CDR1 SGHTA, CDR2 FQGNSA. The CDR3 runs 13 residues. The CDR3 sequence: CASSLEGADGYTF.

The chain links TRBV12-3 or TRBV12-4 to TRBJ2-7. The CDR3 is 14 amino acids. The CDR3 spells CASSLALGAYEQYF.

V usage is TRBV21-1 and J usage is TRBJ2-7; TCRdb gives TRBD1 as the D gene, but with no DNA this cannot be confirmed. TRBV21-1 is a pseudogene segment. This CDR3 comprises 13 residues. CDR3: CASKGGPSYEQYF.

The J gene is TRBJ2-3, the V gene TRBV5-6. The CDR3 has 15 amino acids. Per germline, CDR1 SGHDT and CDR2 YYEEEE. The CDR3 reads CASSLSPRSGDTQYF.

V gene TRBV27 combines with J gene TRBJ2-1; TCRdb proposes TRBD1, but this gene call is untestable without DNA. Germline lookup yields CDR1 MNHEY and CDR2 SMNVEV (reference sequence). The CDR3 contains 13 residues. The CDR3 is CASSLGHRNEQFF.

The genes are TRBV12-3 or TRBV12-4 and TRBJ1-2. The CDR3 contains 13 residues. The CDR3 sequence: CASSFGTNYGYTF.

V usage is TRBV6-5 and J usage is TRBJ1-2; without DNA, the TCRdb call of TRBD1 cannot be checked. CDR1 and CDR2 (germline): MNHEY, SVGAGI. This CDR3 spans 14 amino acids. The CDR3 is CASRTDRGAYGYTF.

CDR3 region: CASSRWKKGDEQFF. This chain connects TRBV12-3 or TRBV12-4 to TRBJ2-1; as DNA is missing, the TRBD1 call by TCRdb cannot be tested. The CDR3 has 14 amino acids.

The chain links TRBV7-6 to TRBJ2-7; without DNA, the TCRdb call of TRBD1 cannot be checked. Germline V gene lookup returns CDR1 SGHVS and CDR2 FNYEAQ. The CDR3 has 18 amino acids. CDR3 sequence: CASSLLLPETGGWYEQYF.

V gene TRBV20-1 combines with J gene TRBJ1-5. The CDR3 is made up of 17 amino acids. Per germline, CDR1 DFQATT and CDR2 SNEGSKA (reference sequence). The CDR3 region is CSAKSGILLGSNQPQHF.

V and J are TRBV21-1 and TRBJ2-1; TCRdb names TRBD2, which stays unverified in the absence of DNA. TRBV21-1 is shown as a pseudogene. This CDR3 region has 18 residues. This chain's CDR3 is CASSKAGSSGGAMDEQFF.

The chain is built from TRBV7-6 and TRBJ1-2; the D call from TCRdb, TRBD1, cannot be confirmed without DNA. This CDR3 comprises 17 residues. The germline V gene encodes CDR1 SGHVS and CDR2 FNYEAQ. CDR3 amino acids: CASSLEVGQGYNYGYTF.

This sequence joins TRBV5-1 and TRBJ1-1; TCRdb picks TRBD1, but there is no DNA to check that call. The CDR3 loop spans 16 amino acids. Germline V gene sequence: CDR1 SGHRS, CDR2 YFSETQ. The CDR3 sequence: CASSWGTDKLNTEAFF.

This chain uses TRBV5-5 with TRBJ1-1; TCRdb selects TRBD1, and the lack of DNA leaves this call unchecked. Per germline, CDR1 SGHKS and CDR2 YYEKEE (reference sequence). The CDR3 runs 16 residues. CDR3 sequence reads: CASSLDSGTWNTEAFF.